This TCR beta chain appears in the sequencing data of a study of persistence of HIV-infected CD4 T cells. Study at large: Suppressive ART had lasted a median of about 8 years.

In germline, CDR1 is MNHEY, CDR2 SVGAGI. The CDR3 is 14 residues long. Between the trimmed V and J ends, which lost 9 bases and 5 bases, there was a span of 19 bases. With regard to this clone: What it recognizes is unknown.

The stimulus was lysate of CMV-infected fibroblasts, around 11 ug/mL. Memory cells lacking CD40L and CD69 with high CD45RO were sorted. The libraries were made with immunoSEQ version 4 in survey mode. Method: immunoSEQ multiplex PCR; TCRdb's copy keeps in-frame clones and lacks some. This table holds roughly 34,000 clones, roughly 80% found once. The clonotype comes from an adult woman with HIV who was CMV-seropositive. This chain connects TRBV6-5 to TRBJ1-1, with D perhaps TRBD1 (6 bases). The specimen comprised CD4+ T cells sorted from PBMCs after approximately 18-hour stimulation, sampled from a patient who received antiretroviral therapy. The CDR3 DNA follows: TGTGCCAGTCTCAGAGGGGGGCAGGGGACTGAAGCTTTCTTT. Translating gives CASLRGGQGTEAFF.